This T cell receptor beta chain was profiled in a study of blood T cell repertoires in COVID-19. Background on the study: T cells, B-cell-depleted T cells, or PBMCs supplied cDNA or gDNA.

J gave up 5 bases and V 2 bases, and 5 bases lay outside the gene matches. The CDR3 has 14 amino acids. Germline V gene data show CDR1 as MNHEY and CDR2 as SVGAGI. TCRdb's table, derived via immunoSEQ multiplex PCR, lists solely in-frame clones and lacks some. The sample has some 50,000 clones, about nine tenths seen once; the top ten hold approximately 27%. The chain uses TRBV6-5 and TRBJ2-7; 8 nucleotides agree with TRBD1. The sample comprised peripheral blood. The sequence derives from a human donor in a cohort sampled during active COVID-19. The CDR3 here is CASSYGDRSNEQYF. CDR3 DNA: TGTGCCAGCAGTTACGGGGACAGGAGCAACGAGCAGTACTTC.